These 27 T cell receptor beta chains were sequenced from one sample in a study of response to subunit inactivated influenza vaccine. MiXCR was run by TCRdb on the RT-PCR reads, yielding one entry per CDR3 protein. Of some 200,000 distinct CDR3 sequences listed, more than 10% are singletons. These data also featured in a second study, about T cells expressing NK-cell markers. That study adds: UMI-tagged 5'RACE template switching yielded the TCR beta cDNA.

The sequencing used CD8+ T cells sorted from PBMCs, collected about 13 days after vaccination. Receptors originate from a man over 45 who received an inactivated influenza vaccine.

This clonotype was observed a few times. The chain uses TRBV12-3 or TRBV12-4 and TRBJ1-5; a possible D gene is TRBD1 (5 bases). The ends were cut back, 4 bases at V and 4 bases at J, with 20 bases in the middle. CDR3 length: 17 amino acids. CDR3 protein: CASSSIWGVSSNQPQHF. As DNA, the CDR3 is TGTGCCAGCAGTTCAATTTGGGGGGTCTCATCAAATCAGCCCCAGCATTTT.

The rearrangement uses TRBV10-3 and TRBJ1-1; D possibly corresponds to TRBD1 (6 bases). V dropped 4 bases and J dropped 1 base, with 10 bases sitting between them. Germline CDR1 is ENHRY and CDR2 is SYGVKD. The CDR3 consists of 14 residues. The CDR3: CAISGGGSNTEAFF. CDR3 coding DNA: TGTGCCATCAGTGGTGGGGGCTCGAACACTGAAGCTTTCTTT.

There are a few counts of this clonotype. The V gene is TRBV9, the J gene TRBJ1-2; D remains ambiguous. CDR1 and CDR2 (germline): SGDLS, YYNGEE. The CDR3 has 13 amino acids. V was cut by 0 bases and J by 4 bases, with 7 bases left in between. CDR3: CASSVEGIYGYTF. The CDR3 nucleotides are TGTGCCAGCAGCGTAGAAGGTATCTATGGCTACACCTTC. The full variable domain, rest sourced from reference TRBV9 and TRBJ1-2, is DSGVTQTPKHLITATGQRVTLRCSPRSGDLSVYWYQQSLDQGLQFLIQYYNGEERAKGNILERFSAQQFPDLHSELNLSSLELGDSALYFCASSVEGIYGYTFGSGTRLTVV.

This clonotype was seen repeatedly, ten times or more. The V and J genes are TRBV5-1 and TRBJ2-7; perhaps TRBD1 as D (6 bases). This CDR3 is built from 15 residues. CDR1 and CDR2 from the germline V gene are SGHRS and YFSETQ. V lost 4 bases to trimming and J lost 0 bases, with 14 bases between them. Here the CDR3 reads CASSPRDKSSYEQYF. The CDR3 DNA sequence: TGCGCCAGCAGCCCCCGGGACAAAAGCTCCTACGAGCAGTACTTC. The whole variable domain, filled in from reference TRBV5-1 and TRBJ2-7, reads KAGVTQTPRYLIKTRGQQVTLSCSPISGHRSVSWYQQTPGQGLQFLFEYFSETQRNKGNFPGRFSGRQFSNSRSEMNVSTLELGDSALYLCASSPRDKSSYEQYFGPGTRLTVT.

This clonotype was seen only a few times. CDR3 bases: TGTGCCAGCGGGAGACTAGCGGGGGAGGGAGATACGCAGTATTTT. It encodes CASGRLAGEGDTQYF. This sequence joins TRBV2 and TRBJ2-3, with 12 bases lining up with TRBD2. The CDR3 has 15 residues. After removal of 8 bases from V and 5 bases from J, the junction contained 8 bases not matched to a gene. Looked up from germline, CDR1 is SNHLY and CDR2 is FYNNEI. Together with reference TRBV2 and TRBJ2-3, the CDR3 gives the full variable domain: EPEVTQTPSHQVTQMGQEVILRCVPISNHLYFYWYRQILGQKVEFLVSFYNNEISEKSEIFDDQFSVERPDGSNFTLKIRSTKLEDSAMYFCASGRLAGEGDTQYFGPGTRLTVL.

The chain uses TRBV4-1 and TRBJ2-7; 7 nucleotides agree with TRBD1. With V trimmed by 4 bases and J by 2 bases, 8 bases remained unmatched. CDR1 is MGHRA, CDR2 YSYEKL, per germline. The CDR3 sequence is 15 residues long. CDR3 sequence: CASSPTKTGTYEQYF. CDR3 coding DNA: TGCGCCAGCAGCCCGACTAAGACAGGGACCTACGAGCAGTACTTC.

This rearrangement joins TRBV9 to TRBJ1-4; no clear D. The CDR3 is 16 amino acids. Trimming took off 0 bases at V and 3 bases at J, with 12 bases between the two ends. Germline CDR1 and CDR2: SGDLS and YYNGEE. The CDR3 sequence: CASSVEEPPANEKLFF. DNA of the CDR3: TGTGCCAGCAGCGTAGAAGAACCCCCTGCTAATGAAAAACTGTTTTTT.

This clonotype was recorded a few times. The chain links TRBV4-3 to TRBJ2-1, with TRBD2 matching 11 bases. V shed 0 bases, J shed 7 bases, and the junction held 5 bases outside the gene matches. The germline CDR1 and CDR2 sequences are LGHNA and YSLEER. This CDR3 has 16 residues. DNA of the CDR3: TGCGCCAGCAGCCAAGATATGGGACTAGCGGCAAATGAGCAGTTCTTC. Translating gives CASSQDMGLAANEQFF.

On this clonotype: Germline is not matched at one junction end, which may reflect a read error. This chain connects TRBV12-3 or TRBV12-4 to TRBJ2-7; perhaps TRBD2 as D (7 bases). The CDR3 runs to 15 residues. CDR3 DNA: TGTACCAGCAGTCCAAGGGGGGGCACCCTTTACGAGCAGTACTTC. It codes for CTSSPRGGTLYEQYF.

There are many counts of this clonotype. The rearrangement joins TRBV20-1 to TRBJ1-6; possibly TRBD1 for D (5 bases). Germline V gene sequence: CDR1 DFQATT, CDR2 SNEGSKA (reference sequence). CDR3 length: 14 amino acids. V gave up 5 bases and J gave up 8 bases, with 16 bases separating them. DNA of the CDR3: TGCAGTGCTCGGGACGAAGTTGGGTATTCACCCCTCCACTTT. Amino acids: CSARDEVGYSPLHF.

The V gene is TRBV9, the J gene TRBJ2-7; 7 bases are shared with TRBD2. Trimming at V came to 0 bases and at J to 5 bases, leaving 8 bases not matched to a gene. This CDR3 region has 15 residues. Germline CDR1 SGDLS, CDR2 YYNGEE. The CDR3 DNA is TGTGCCAGCAGCGTAGGGGAGGGCGGGAGCGACGAGCAGTACTTC. The encoded protein is CASSVGEGGSDEQYF. Combining the CDR3 with reference TRBV9 and TRBJ2-7 gives the whole variable domain DSGVTQTPKHLITATGQRVTLRCSPRSGDLSVYWYQQSLDQGLQFLIQYYNGEERAKGNILERFSAQQFPDLHSELNLSSLELGDSALYFCASSVGEGGSDEQYFGPGTRLTVT.

This clonotype was observed a few times. The chain couples TRBV7-2 to TRBJ2-4, with 10 nucleotides matching TRBD2. Looked up from germline, CDR1 is SGHTA and CDR2 is FQGNSA. This CDR3 has 15 amino acids. V dropped 8 bases and J dropped 3; count of bases not matched to a gene: 7. Here the CDR3 reads CASAGTSVGKNIQYF. The DNA for the CDR3 is TGTGCCAGCGCCGGGACTAGCGTTGGCAAAAACATTCAGTACTTC.

This clonotype was seen a handful of times. This chain links TRBV11-2 with TRBJ2-7, with 9 bases aligning to TRBD2. CDR1 and CDR2 (germline): SGHAT, FQNNGV. This CDR3 spans 15 amino acids. V gave up 6 bases and J gave up 5 bases; unmatched junction bases: 11. In DNA, the CDR3 is TGTGCCAGCAGTCTAGGGGTTAGCGGGGGAAACGAGCAGTACTTC. Translated: CASSLGVSGGNEQYF.

The chain has TRBV11-2 and TRBJ2-7; 9 nucleotides align to TRBD1. The CDR3 contains 16 residues. The germline gives CDR1 SGHAT, CDR2 FQNNGV. V lost 6 bases, J lost 4 bases, and 13 bases stayed unmatched. The CDR3 reads CASSPVPGQGIYEQYF. Written as DNA, the CDR3 is TGTGCCAGCAGTCCAGTCCCCGGACAGGGGATATACGAGCAGTACTTC.

This clonotype occurred a few times. The chain links TRBV19 to TRBJ2-1; 7 positions agree with TRBD2. V lost 7 bases to trimming and J lost 4 bases; unmatched junction nucleotides: 4. Germline V gene sequence: CDR1 LNHDA, CDR2 SQIVND (reference sequence). The CDR3 runs to 13 residues. This chain's CDR3 is CASTFGGYNEQFF. The CDR3, as DNA: TGTGCCAGTACCTTCGGGGGGTACAATGAGCAGTTCTTC.

There are a few counts of this clonotype. The J gene is TRBJ2-2, the V gene TRBV29-1; D may be TRBD1 (7 bases). This CDR3 spans 16 amino acids. V dropped 6 bases and J dropped 1 base, with 18 bases sitting between them. CDR1 and CDR2 (germline): SQVTM, ANQGSEA. In DNA form, the CDR3 reads TGCAGCGTGATTCCGAGGGGGCGGGGGAACACCGGGGAGCTGTTTTTT. Translation: CSVIPRGRGNTGELFF.

This clonotype has a handful of counts. J is TRBJ2-1 and V is TRBV12-3 or TRBV12-4, with unresolved D. This CDR3 comprises 11 residues. V dropped 3 bases and J dropped 8 bases, with 5 bases sitting between them. The CDR3 protein is CASSFLDEQFF. CDR3 in DNA: TGTGCCAGCAGTTTTTTGGATGAGCAGTTCTTC.

This clonotype showed up many times. CDR3 protein: CASSYLAGDSYYNEQFF. In DNA form, the CDR3 reads TGTGCCAGCAGTTACCTAGCGGGAGATTCATACTACAATGAGCAGTTCTTC. This rearrangement joins TRBV6-2 or TRBV6-3 to TRBJ2-1; TRBD2 aligns across 10 bases. The CDR3 runs 17 residues. CDR1 is MNHEY and CDR2 is SVGEGT in the germline V gene. The V gene end was trimmed by 2 bases and the J gene end by 3 bases; junction bases not matched to a gene: 7.

This clonotype was seen many times. The chain uses TRBV20-1 and TRBJ2-7; no definite D call. In germline, CDR1 is DFQATT, CDR2 SNEGSKA (reference sequence). The CDR3 is 15 residues long. Trimming stripped 6 bases from V and 0 bases from J, with 18 bases between. As DNA, the CDR3 is TGCAGTGCCCCGGAGATGACTTCCCTCTCCTACGAGCAGTACTTC. Encoded protein: CSAPEMTSLSYEQYF.

This clonotype was counted a few times. The J gene is TRBJ1-5, the V gene TRBV4-2; D perhaps matches TRBD1 (5 bases). V gave up 1 base and J gave up 2 bases, with 12 bases separating them. CDR3 size: 16 residues. Germline V gene sequence: CDR1 LGHNA, CDR2 YNFKEQ. CDR3 in amino acids: CASSQVFQGGNQPQHF. CDR3 DNA sequence: TGTGCCAGCAGCCAAGTCTTTCAGGGCGGCAATCAGCCCCAGCATTTT.

On this clonotype: At one of its ends the junction is not consistent with the germline gene, which may arise from a read error. The chain is built from TRBV28 and TRBJ1-5; no definite D call. The CDR3 has 15 residues. CDR1 MDHEN and CDR2 SYDVKM come from the germline V gene. CDR3 nucleotides: TGTGCCAGCAGGGTGATTCGGGCAAGCAAACAGCCCCAGCATTTT. It yields the protein CASRVIRASKQPQHF.

This clonotype was counted only a few times. This rearrangement joins TRBV20-1 to TRBJ2-1; D may be TRBD1 (5 bases). In germline, CDR1 is DFQATT, CDR2 SNEGSKA (reference sequence). CDR3 length equals 12 residues. V lost 3 bases, J lost 4 bases, and 7 bases lay in between. The CDR3 spells CSARTVYNEQFF. The CDR3 bases are TGCAGTGCTAGGACAGTGTACAATGAGCAGTTCTTC.

This chain joins TRBV7-9 and TRBJ2-7, with D possibly being TRBD1 (6 bases). V shed 5 bases and J shed 7 bases, with 15 bases lying between them. The germline gives CDR1 SEHNR, CDR2 FQNEAQ (reference sequence). This CDR3 has 13 amino acids. CDR3 nucleotides: TGTGCCAGCAGCCCGCCGACAGGAATGGAGCAGTACTTC. It yields the protein CASSPPTGMEQYF.

This clonotype was counted a single time. CDR3 sequence (DNA): TGTGCCAGCAGCGGGGGACTAGCTCCCTTACAAGAGACCCAGTACTTC. Protein: CASSGGLAPLQETQYF. V and J are TRBV6-2 or TRBV6-3 and TRBJ2-5; 9 bases are a match to TRBD2. Trimming took 6 bases from V and 2 from J; bases not matched to a gene: 10. Germline V lookup: CDR1 MNHEY, CDR2 SVGEGT. This CDR3 spans 16 amino acids.

V gene TRBV4-3 combines with J gene TRBJ2-1, with 13 bases fitting TRBD2. The V gene end was trimmed by 0 bases and the J gene end by 4 bases; junction bases not matched to a gene: 3. CDR3 length: 17 amino acids. The germline gives CDR1 LGHNA, CDR2 YSLEER. CDR3 sequence (DNA): TGCGCCAGCAGCCAAGAACTAGCGGGAGGGAAGTACAATGAGCAGTTCTTC. Translation: CASSQELAGGKYNEQFF.

The chain combines TRBV29-1 with TRBJ2-2; the D gene is possibly TRBD1 (6 bases). This CDR3 region has 14 residues. The germline gives CDR1 SQVTM, CDR2 ANQGSEA. V dropped 4 bases and J dropped 2 bases, with 11 bases sitting between them. CDR3 nucleotides: TGCAGCGTTGGGACAGTAGAAAACACCGGGGAGCTGTTTTTT. Its protein product is CSVGTVENTGELFF.

This clonotype was seen repeatedly, ten times or more. The chain is built from TRBV7-2 and TRBJ2-7, with D possibly matching TRBD1 (6 bases). Germline V lookup: CDR1 SGHTA, CDR2 FQGNSA. Deletions cut 1 base from V and 2 bases from J, with 15 bases between. The CDR3 is 16 residues long. Here the CDR3 DNA reads TGTGCCAGCAGCTTAGTAGGCAGGGGCCGTACCTACGAGCAGTACTTC. Amino acids: CASSLVGRGRTYEQYF.